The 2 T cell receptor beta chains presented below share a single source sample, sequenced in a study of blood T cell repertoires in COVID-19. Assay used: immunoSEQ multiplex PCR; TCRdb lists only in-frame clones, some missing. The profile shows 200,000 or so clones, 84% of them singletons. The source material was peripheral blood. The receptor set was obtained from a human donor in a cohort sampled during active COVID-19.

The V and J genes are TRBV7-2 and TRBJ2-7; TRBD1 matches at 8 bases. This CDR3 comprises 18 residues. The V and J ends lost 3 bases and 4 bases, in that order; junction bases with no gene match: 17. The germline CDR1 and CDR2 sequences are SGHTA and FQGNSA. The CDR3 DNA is TGTGCCAGCAGCTTCGATCCTCGAGGACAGGGTCGATCGTACGAGCAGTACTTC. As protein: CASSFDPRGQGRSYEQYF.

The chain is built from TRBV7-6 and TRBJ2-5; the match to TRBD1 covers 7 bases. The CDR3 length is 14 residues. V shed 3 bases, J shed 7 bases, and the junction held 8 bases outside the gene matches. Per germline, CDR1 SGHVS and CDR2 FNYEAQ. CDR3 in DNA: TGTGCCAGCAGCTTGGATCGGACAGGTGGGACCCAGTACTTC. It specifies CASSLDRTGGTQYF.